Presented here are 22 T cell receptor beta chains from one specimen sequenced in a study of shared clonotypes between healthy human individuals. Using immunoSEQ multiplex PCR, the repertoire was profiled, and TCRdb retains in-frame clones only, with some absent. In the table there are some 1,100,000 clones, around 78% of which are singletons. Sequencing was done on a sample of memory CD4+ T cells from PBMCs. Subset meaning: CD45RA-negative fraction. The receptors derive from a man younger than 35 in good health. Some clones in this sample may be carry-over from other donors' samples.

V and J are TRBV10-3 and TRBJ1-2, with D possibly TRBD1 on 5 matching bases. Germline loops: CDR1 ENHRY, CDR2 SYGVKD. Deletions cut 6 bases from V and 5 bases from J, with 16 bases between. The CDR3 has 14 amino acids. CDR3 in amino acids: CAIRQSGTPYGYTF. The CDR3 DNA reads as TGTGCCATCAGACAATCCGGGACCCCTTATGGCTACACCTTC.

The chain couples TRBV6-5 to TRBJ2-7; D perhaps matches TRBD1 (6 bases). This CDR3 region has 15 residues. Germline V gives CDR1 MNHEY, CDR2 SVGAGI. The V gene lost 1 base and the J gene lost 6 bases, with 16 bases spanning the gap. The CDR3 protein is CASSYWGQGLSEQYF. The CDR3 nucleotides are TGTGCCAGCAGTTACTGGGGGCAGGGGTTGAGCGAGCAGTACTTC.

The chain recombines TRBV27 with TRBJ2-3, with a weak D call TRBD1 (6 bases). CDR3 length equals 14 residues. Per germline, CDR1 MNHEY and CDR2 SMNVEV (reference sequence). V lost 6 bases, J lost 0 bases, and 10 bases lay in between. In DNA, the CDR3 is TGTGCCAGCAGCAAGACAGGTAGCACAGATACGCAGTATTTT. The encoded protein is CASSKTGSTDTQYF.

This clone occurred a few times. This sequence joins TRBV15 and TRBJ1-1, with a possible D match to TRBD1 (5 bases). V was shortened by 1 base and J by 6 bases, with 9 bases between the two germline ends. The CDR3 runs 13 residues. The germline CDR1 and CDR2 sequences are LNHNV and YYDKDF (reference sequence). The DNA of the CDR3 is TGTGCCACCAGCAGAGGTCGGGGGGCTGAAGCTTTCTTT. Its protein product is CATSRGRGAEAFF.

The chain is built from TRBV7-2 and TRBJ2-1; 8 bases are shared with TRBD2. This CDR3 is built from 15 residues. The germline V gene encodes CDR1 SGHTA and CDR2 FQGNSA. V gave up 1 base and J gave up 10 bases; unmatched junction bases: 9. The CDR3: CASSLVPSGSREQFF. The DNA of the CDR3 is TGTGCCAGCAGCTTAGTCCCCAGCGGGAGTAGGGAGCAGTTCTTC.

The rearrangement joins TRBV29-1 to TRBJ1-5; the match to TRBD1 covers 10 bases. The germline V gene has CDR1 SQVTM and CDR2 ANQGSEA. The CDR3 spans 13 residues. The junction had 5 bases not matched to a gene; V was cut back by 6 bases and J by 6 bases. The CDR3 DNA follows: TGCAGCGTCGAGACAGGGGGCGGTCAGCCCCAGCATTTT. This encodes CSVETGGGQPQHF.

The chain couples TRBV5-4 to TRBJ2-7; TRBD2 is a possible D gene (6 bases). CDR1 SGHNT and CDR2 YYREEE come from the germline V gene (reference sequence). The V and J ends lost 3 bases and 7 bases respectively, with 26 bases between them. The CDR3 runs to 17 residues. The CDR3 sequence: CASSSRLGTPTKGEQYF. As DNA, the CDR3 is TGTGCCAGCAGCTCGCGTTTAGGGACTCCCACCAAGGGAGAGCAGTACTTC.

The J gene is TRBJ2-7, the V gene TRBV5-1, with D tentatively TRBD2 (5 bases). Germline V CDR1 and CDR2: SGHRS, YFSETQ. V dropped 4 bases and J dropped 7 bases, with 15 bases sitting between them. The CDR3 spans 13 residues. CDR3 protein: CASSLKSTGEQYF. The CDR3 bases are TGCGCCAGCAGCCTTAAGTCGACGGGAGAGCAGTACTTC.

The chain carries TRBV2 and TRBJ1-2, with TRBD1 matching over 10 bases. This CDR3 region has 14 residues. V shed 9 bases and J 4 bases; nucleotides not matched to a gene: 8. Germline V gene data show CDR1 as SNHLY and CDR2 as FYNNEI. This CDR3 is CASSGTGVAYGYTF. The CDR3 DNA is TGTGCCAGTTCCGGGACAGGGGTGGCCTATGGCTACACCTTC.

In this sample, this clone turned up a few times. This sequence joins TRBV7-3 and TRBJ2-1; D is possibly TRBD1 or TRBD2 (5 bases each). The CDR3 extends over 12 amino acids. Between the trimmed V and J ends, which lost 4 bases and 9 bases, there was a span of 10 bases. Looked up from germline, CDR1 is SGHTA and CDR2 is FQGTGA. The CDR3 DNA sequence: TGTGCCAGCAGCTCCGGGACGAGTGAGCAGTTCTTC. It codes for CASSSGTSEQFF.

V usage is TRBV15 and J usage is TRBJ2-3; 9 bases align to TRBD2. The CDR3 totals 18 residues. Looked up from germline, CDR1 is LNHNV and CDR2 is YYDKDF (reference sequence). The V and J ends lost 1 base and 2 bases, in that order; junction bases with no gene match: 10. The CDR3 loop reads CATSRGLTSGSFTDTQYF. The DNA of the CDR3 is TGTGCCACCAGCAGAGGTTTGACTAGCGGTTCTTTCACAGATACGCAGTATTTT.

This clone came up once. The V call is TRBV28, the J call TRBJ2-5; TRBD1 matches 7 bases. The J call may be faulty, since TRBJ2-7 better matches the DNA end. This CDR3 is built from 13 residues. Per germline, CDR1 MDHEN and CDR2 SYDVKM. CDR3 coding DNA: TGTGCCACCTCCGGGACAGCTACTTACGAGCAGTACTTC. It specifies CATSGTATYEQYF.

This clone came up once. Written as DNA, the CDR3 is TGTGCCAGCAGCCGGGGGGGCCGGGGGAATCAGCCCCAGCATTTT. Translation gives CASSRGGRGNQPQHF. The chain has TRBV28 and TRBJ1-5; tentatively, D is TRBD1 (6 bases). V gave up 6 bases and J gave up 4 bases, with 16 bases separating them. Germline CDR1 is MDHEN and CDR2 is SYDVKM. The CDR3 covers 15 residues. Variable domain in full (rest from reference TRBV28 and TRBJ1-5): DVKVTQSSRYLVKRTGEKVFLECVQDMDHENMFWYRQDPGLGLRLIYFSYDVKMKEKGDIPEGYSVSREKKERFSLILESASTNQTSMYLCASSRGGRGNQPQHFGDGTRLSIL.

On this clone itself: Other DNA sequences within the sample encode an identical CDR3. The chain links TRBV6-1 to TRBJ1-2; no clear D. The CDR3 is made up of 12 amino acids. Trimming shortened V by 3 bases and J by 2 bases, and 4 bases separated the two germline ends. Germline lookup yields CDR1 MNHNS and CDR2 SASEGT. The CDR3: CASSERNYGYTF. CDR3 nucleotide sequence: TGTGCCAGCAGTGAGCGGAACTATGGCTACACCTTC.

This rearrangement joins TRBV5-1 to TRBJ2-5; 8 positions match TRBD2. In germline, CDR1 is SGHRS, CDR2 YFSETQ. CDR3 length: 14 amino acids. V shed 1 base, J shed 2 bases, and the junction held 1 base outside the gene matches. The CDR3 nucleotides are TGCGCCAGCAGCTTGATAGCGGGGCAAGAGACCCAGTACTTC. As protein: CASSLIAGQETQYF.

This rearrangement joins TRBV7-9 to TRBJ1-2; 11 bases fit TRBD1. V dropped 3 bases and J dropped 7; count of bases not matched to a gene: 10. In germline, CDR1 is SEHNR, CDR2 FQNEAQ (reference sequence). CDR3 size: 16 residues. The CDR3 DNA reads TGTGCCAGCAGCTTCGGTAGAGGACAGGGGGCGAGTGGCTACACCTTC. This encodes CASSFGRGQGASGYTF.

The chain carries TRBV2 and TRBJ1-1, with a possible D match to TRBD1 (6 bases). Trimming took off 6 bases at V and 4 bases at J, with 12 bases between the two ends. CDR1 SNHLY and CDR2 FYNNEI come from the germline V gene. This CDR3 region has 13 residues. The CDR3 nucleotides read TGTGCCAGCAGGGACGAACAGGGCACTGAAGCTTTCTTT. This gives the protein CASRDEQGTEAFF.

The chain employs TRBV27 and TRBJ2-6; the match to TRBD2 covers 8 bases. The germline V gene has CDR1 MNHEY and CDR2 SMNVEV (reference sequence). Trimming took 6 bases from V and 2 from J; bases not matched to a gene: 6. The CDR3 is 16 residues long. The CDR3: CASSRGGLAGANVLTF. The CDR3 DNA sequence: TGTGCCAGCAGCCGCGGGGGGCTGGCTGGGGCCAACGTCCTGACTTTC. Complete variable domain (other parts from reference TRBV27 and TRBJ2-6): EAQVTQNPRYLITVTGKKLTVTCSQNMNHEYMSWYRQDPGLGLRQIYYSMNVEVTDKGDVPEGYKVSRKEKRNFPLILESPSPNQTSLYFCASSRGGLAGANVLTFGAGSRLTVL.

There are many counts of this clone. The rearrangement uses TRBV7-2 and TRBJ2-1; D uncertain. V lost 5 bases to trimming and J lost 7 bases, with 18 bases between them. CDR3 size: 15 residues. Germline loops: CDR1 SGHTA, CDR2 FQGNSA. CDR3 sequence reads: CASSLISPLENEQFF. DNA for the CDR3: TGTGCCAGCAGCCTTATTAGCCCGCTAGAGAATGAGCAGTTCTTC.

This chain uses TRBV5-1 with TRBJ1-2, with 11 bases matching TRBD1. The germline V gene has CDR1 SGHRS and CDR2 YFSETQ. The CDR3 length is 15 residues. The trim removed 3 bases at V and 0 bases at J, leaving 1 base unmatched. CDR3 region: CASSWGQGANYGYTF. CDR3 DNA sequence: TGCGCCAGCAGCTGGGGACAGGGGGCTAACTATGGCTACACCTTC.

This clone came up a few times. The chain carries TRBV28 and TRBJ2-5; 7 bases match TRBD2. The CDR3 consists of 14 residues. Germline CDR1 reads MDHEN; CDR2 reads SYDVKM. V was clipped by 4 bases and J by 6 bases; unmatched bases: 8. The CDR3: CASSWGGGPKTQYF. CDR3 nucleotides: TGTGCCAGCAGTTGGGGGGGAGGGCCCAAGACCCAGTACTTC.

As concerns this clone: This clone may be a read error of a much larger clone one base away. The chain employs TRBV7-2 and TRBJ2-7, with a tentative D call TRBD2 (5 bases). The CDR3 spans 14 residues. With 1 base removed from V and 0 bases from J, the gap between germline ends came to 7 bases. The germline V gene has CDR1 SGHTA and CDR2 FQGNSA. CDR3 loop: CASSLGGISYEQYF. The CDR3 DNA follows: TGTGCCAGCAGCTTAGGAGGGATCTCCTACGAGCAGTACTTC.